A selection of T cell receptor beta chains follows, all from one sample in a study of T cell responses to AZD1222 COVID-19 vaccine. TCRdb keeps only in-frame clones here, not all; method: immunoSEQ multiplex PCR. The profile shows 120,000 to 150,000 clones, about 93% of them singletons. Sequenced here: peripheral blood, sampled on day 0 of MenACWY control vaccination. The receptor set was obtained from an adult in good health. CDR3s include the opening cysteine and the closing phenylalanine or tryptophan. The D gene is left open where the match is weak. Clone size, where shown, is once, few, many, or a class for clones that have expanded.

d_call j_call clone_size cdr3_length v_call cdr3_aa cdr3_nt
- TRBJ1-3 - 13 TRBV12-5 CASGLGPGNTIYF TGTGCTAGTGGTTTAGGGCCCGGAAACACCATATATTTT
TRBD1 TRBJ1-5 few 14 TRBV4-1 CASSHKGGGQPQHF TGCGCCAGCAGCCACAAAGGGGGCGGTCAGCCCCAGCATTTT
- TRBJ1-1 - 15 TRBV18 CASSPGLFLNTEAFF TGTGCCAGCTCACCTGGCTTATTTTTGAACACTGAAGCTTTCTTT
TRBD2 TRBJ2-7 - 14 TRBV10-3 CAIKSSGTTYEQYF TGTGCCATCAAATCTAGCGGGACGACCTACGAGCAGTACTTC
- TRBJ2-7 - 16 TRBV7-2 CASSNPSDRPSYEQYF TGTGCCAGCAGCAACCCCTCCGATAGACCATCCTACGAGCAGTACTTC
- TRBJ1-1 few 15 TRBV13 CASTQQLTRYAEAFF TGTGCCAGCACCCAACAGCTTACACGATACGCTGAAGCTTTCTTT
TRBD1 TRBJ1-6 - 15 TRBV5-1 CASSSSGGSFSPLHF TGCGCCAGCAGCTCATCAGGGGGTTCGTTTTCACCCCTCCACTTT
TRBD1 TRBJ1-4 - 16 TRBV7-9 CASSSEGGQYNEKLFF TGTGCCAGCAGCTCCGAGGGGGGACAGTATAATGAAAAACTGTTTTTT
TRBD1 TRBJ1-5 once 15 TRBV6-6 CASSYGTGGQQPQHF TGTGCCAGCAGTTACGGCACAGGGGGTCAACAGCCCCAGCATTTT
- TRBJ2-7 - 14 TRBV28 CASSPPRVIGEQYF TGTGCCAGCAGCCCCCCAAGGGTCATCGGCGAGCAGTACTTC
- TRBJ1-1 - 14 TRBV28 CASSLIALNTEAFF TGTGCCAGCAGTTTAATCGCGTTGAACACTGAAGCTTTCTTT
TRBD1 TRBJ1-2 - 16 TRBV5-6 CASSLALQGGDYGYTF TGTGCCAGCAGCTTGGCACTCCAGGGGGGAGACTATGGCTACACCTTC